This T cell receptor beta chain was recorded in a study of T cells in Graves' hyperthyroidism and ophthalmopathy. The study's findings and limits: Ophthalmopathy prediction by the model preceded onset by a median about 6 months. From stable hyperthyroidism, ophthalmopathy was set apart by a 13 V-J model. Among thyroid clonotypes expanded above 0.001, most also appeared in blood.

From germline, CDR1 is LGHDT and CDR2 YNNKEL (reference sequence). Trimming cost V 4 bases and J 0 bases, with 12 bases left between them. The CDR3 runs to 15 residues. The table lists this clonotype with many counts. The antigen is unknown. Ophthalmopathy patients all had a Clinical Activity Score of at least 3, a NOSPECS grade of at least 4 and disease under 3 months old. The source material, RNA transcripts, was used to amplify TCR beta CDR3 regions. HTBI primers drove first-round RT-PCR of the TCR CDR3. TCRdb processed the multiplex PCR reads anew with MiXCR; each CDR3 protein has one entry. The table shows over 350,000 distinct CDR3 sequences, with 18% occurring only once.

The clonotype originates from a man between 18 and 29 years old with Graves' ophthalmopathy. The chain is built from TRBV3-1 and TRBJ1-1; no definite D call. The specimen was blood. CDR3 amino acids: CASSPAGFMNTEAFF. The CDR3 DNA is TGTGCCAGCAGCCCTGCGGGGTTCATGAACACTGAAGCTTTCTTT. Full variable domain (remainder filled in from reference TRBV3-1 and TRBJ1-1): DTAVSQTPKYLVTQMGNDKSIKCEQNLGHDTMYWYKQDSKKFLKIMFSYNNKELIINETVPNRFSPKSPDKAHLNLHINSLELGDSAVYFCASSPAGFMNTEAFFGQGTRLTVV.